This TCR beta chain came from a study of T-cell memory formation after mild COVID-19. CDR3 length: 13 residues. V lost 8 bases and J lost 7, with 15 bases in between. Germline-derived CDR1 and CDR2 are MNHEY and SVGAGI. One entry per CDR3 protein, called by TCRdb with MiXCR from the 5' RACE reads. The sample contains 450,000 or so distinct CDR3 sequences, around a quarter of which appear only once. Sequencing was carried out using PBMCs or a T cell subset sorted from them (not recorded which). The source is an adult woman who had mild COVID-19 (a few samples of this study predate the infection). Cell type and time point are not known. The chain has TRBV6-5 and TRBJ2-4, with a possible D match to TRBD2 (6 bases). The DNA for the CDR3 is TGTGCCAGCGGACGCGGTGGGGGGAACATTCAGTACTTC. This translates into CASGRGGGNIQYF.